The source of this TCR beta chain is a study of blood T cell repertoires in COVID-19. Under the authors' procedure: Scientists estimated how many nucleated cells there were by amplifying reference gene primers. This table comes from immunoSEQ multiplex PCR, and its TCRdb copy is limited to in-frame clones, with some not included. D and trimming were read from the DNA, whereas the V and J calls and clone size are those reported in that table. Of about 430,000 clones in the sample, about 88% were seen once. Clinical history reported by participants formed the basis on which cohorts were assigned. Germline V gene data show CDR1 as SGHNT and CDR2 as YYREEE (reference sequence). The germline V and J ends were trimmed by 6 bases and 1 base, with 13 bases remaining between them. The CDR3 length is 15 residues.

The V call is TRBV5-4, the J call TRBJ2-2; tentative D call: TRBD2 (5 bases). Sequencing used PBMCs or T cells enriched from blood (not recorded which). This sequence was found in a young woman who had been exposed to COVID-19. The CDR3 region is CASNSRGQNTGELFF. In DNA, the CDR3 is TGTGCCAGCAACTCCAGAGGGCAGAACACCGGGGAGCTGTTTTTT.